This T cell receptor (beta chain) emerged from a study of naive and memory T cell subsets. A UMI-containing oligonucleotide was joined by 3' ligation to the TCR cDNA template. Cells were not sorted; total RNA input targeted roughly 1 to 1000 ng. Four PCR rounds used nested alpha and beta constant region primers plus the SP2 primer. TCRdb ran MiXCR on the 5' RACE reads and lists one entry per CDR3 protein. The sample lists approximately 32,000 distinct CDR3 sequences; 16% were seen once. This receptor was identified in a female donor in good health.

This CDR3 is CASSLEAGEQYF. CDR3 bases: TGTGCCAGCAGCTTAGAGGCAGGGGAGCAGTACTTC. The genes are TRBV7-9 and TRBJ2-7, with TRBD1 as a possible D gene (5 bases). The length of the CDR3 is 12 residues. Germline V CDR1 and CDR2: SEHNR, FQNEAQ (reference sequence). V lost 1 base to trimming and J lost 7 bases, with 8 bases between them.